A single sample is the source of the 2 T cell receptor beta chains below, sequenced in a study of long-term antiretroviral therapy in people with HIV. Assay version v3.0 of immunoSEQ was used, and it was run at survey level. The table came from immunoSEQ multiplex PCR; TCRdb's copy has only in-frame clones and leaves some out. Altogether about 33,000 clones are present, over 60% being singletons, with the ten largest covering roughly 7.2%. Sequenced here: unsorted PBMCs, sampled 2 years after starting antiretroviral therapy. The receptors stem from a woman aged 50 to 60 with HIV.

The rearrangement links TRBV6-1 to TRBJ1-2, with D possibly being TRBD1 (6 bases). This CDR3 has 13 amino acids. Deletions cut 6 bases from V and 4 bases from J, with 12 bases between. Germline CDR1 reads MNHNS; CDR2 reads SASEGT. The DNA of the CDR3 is TGTGCCAGCAGGGACAGAGCCACCTATGGCTACACCTTC. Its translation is CASRDRATYGYTF.

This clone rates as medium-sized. The CDR3 reads CASSVEGGKGEKLFF. CDR3 nucleotides: TGTGCCAGCAGCGTAGAGGGAGGGAAGGGTGAAAAACTGTTTTTT. V is TRBV9 and J is TRBJ1-4; D remains ambiguous. Trimming took 0 bases from V and 7 from J, leaving 13 bases between them. This CDR3 is built from 15 residues. The germline V gene has CDR1 SGDLS and CDR2 YYNGEE.